Below, 25 T cell receptor beta chains from the same sample are listed, as sequenced in a study of blood T cell repertoires in COVID-19. This table comes from immunoSEQ multiplex PCR, and its TCRdb copy is limited to in-frame clones, with some not included. The repertoire holds 300,000 to 400,000 clones, with 90% as singletons. The sequenced material came from PBMCs or T cells enriched from blood (not recorded which). These receptors were taken from a woman younger than 45 who had been exposed to COVID-19.

This clone was seen just once. The gene calls are TRBV19 and TRBJ2-1; 7 bases align to TRBD1. This CDR3 has 14 residues. Trimming took 5 bases from V and 6 from J; bases not matched to a gene: 7. Germline V gives CDR1 LNHDA, CDR2 SQIVND (reference sequence). The CDR3 spells CASSVRGLANEQFF. CDR3 in DNA: TGTGCCAGTAGTGTGAGGGGGCTCGCCAATGAGCAGTTCTTC.

The chain employs TRBV4-1 and TRBJ2-7; 8 positions agree with TRBD2. Germline V gives CDR1 MGHRA, CDR2 YSYEKL. V lost 2 bases to trimming and J lost 4 bases; unmatched junction nucleotides: 7. The CDR3 has 15 amino acids. The chain's CDR3 is CASSQFGGGTYEQYF. In nucleotides, the CDR3 is TGCGCCAGCAGCCAATTCGGCGGGGGGACTTACGAGCAGTACTTC.

J is TRBJ1-6 and V is TRBV19; 7 nucleotides line up with TRBD1. J was trimmed by 9 bases and V by 7 bases; bases with no gene match: 3. Germline V gene data show CDR1 as LNHDA and CDR2 as SQIVND (reference sequence). This CDR3 is built from 12 residues. CDR3 protein: CASKTGTSPLHF. In DNA, the CDR3 is TGTGCCAGTAAGACAGGGACTTCACCCCTCCACTTT.

The chain employs TRBV2 and TRBJ2-6; 11 nucleotides align to TRBD1. This CDR3 has 14 amino acids. The V and J ends lost 9 bases and 3 bases, in that order; junction bases with no gene match: 1. Germline V gene data show CDR1 as SNHLY and CDR2 as FYNNEI. For the CDR3, the DNA is TGTGCCAGGGGGACAGGGGGTGGGGCCAACGTCCTGACTTTC. This sequence encodes CARGTGGGANVLTF.

The CDR3 sequence: CASSPLTGGALTKNIQYF. DNA of the CDR3: TGTGCCAGCAGCCCCTTAACAGGGGGCGCCTTGACCAAAAACATTCAGTACTTC. This chain links TRBV7-8 with TRBJ2-4, with 9 positions matching TRBD1. CDR1 is SGHVS, CDR2 FQNEAQ, per germline. The CDR3 consists of 18 residues. J lost 2 bases, V lost 5 bases, and 13 bases had no gene match.

In DNA, the CDR3 is TGTGCCAGCAGTGAAAGGACACGAGATCAGCCCCAGCATTTT. Protein sequence: CASSERTRDQPQHF. The chain links TRBV2 to TRBJ1-5; tentative D call: TRBD1 (5 bases). CDR3 size: 14 residues. The V end lost 2 bases, the J end lost 5 bases, and 10 bases lay between the germline ends. Germline V gives CDR1 SNHLY, CDR2 FYNNEI.

The chain is built from TRBV2 and TRBJ1-5; D call uncertain. Per the germline V gene, CDR1 is SNHLY and CDR2 is FYNNEI. The CDR3 consists of 15 residues. V was clipped by 2 bases and J by 5 bases, with 13 bases between them. The CDR3, as DNA: TGTGCCAGCAGTGAAAAAAGAAGGCGGGATCAGCCCCAGCATTTT. Amino acid sequence: CASSEKRRRDQPQHF.

The chain is built from TRBV3-1 (or the pseudogene TRBV3-2) and TRBJ1-2; D is ambiguous. CDR1 LGHDT and CDR2 YNNKEL come from the germline V gene (reference sequence). V was cut by 3 bases and J by 4 bases, with 12 bases left in between. The CDR3 is made up of 14 amino acids. The DNA of the CDR3 is TGTGCCAGCAGCCAGATAGGGAGGCCCTATGGCTACACCTTC. It codes for CASSQIGRPYGYTF.

This chain connects TRBV4-1 to TRBJ1-2; unclear D gene. CDR3 length: 16 residues. V gave up 0 bases and J gave up 8 bases, with 19 bases separating them. Looked up from germline, CDR1 is MGHRA and CDR2 is YSYEKL. The CDR3 bases are TGCGCCAGCAGCCAAGACCTATTCCCGGGAGGGTGGGGCTACACCTTC. It specifies CASSQDLFPGGWGYTF.

This clone has only a few counts. The chain has TRBV7-9 and TRBJ2-7, with 9 bases aligning to TRBD1. CDR3 length: 14 amino acids. With 7 bases clipped from V and 3 bases from J, the junction kept 7 bases outside the gene matches. The germline gives CDR1 SEHNR, CDR2 FQNEAQ (reference sequence). This CDR3 reads CASTSGQGNYEQYF. The CDR3 DNA reads TGTGCCAGCACCTCGGGACAGGGTAACTACGAGCAGTACTTC.

V and J are TRBV6-2 or TRBV6-3 and TRBJ1-2; 8 bases fit TRBD1. V trimming: 5 bases; J trimming: 8 bases; junction bases outside the gene matches: 4. The CDR3 runs 12 residues. Germline V CDR1 and CDR2: MNHEY, SVGEGT. The CDR3 protein is CASSRRTGGYTF. As DNA, the CDR3 is TGTGCCAGCAGTCGGCGGACAGGGGGCTACACCTTC.

The chain uses TRBV10-2 and TRBJ1-1, with D perhaps matching TRBD1 (5 bases). The CDR3 is 12 amino acids. Trimming removed 5 bases at V and 10 bases at J, with 14 bases between. Germline CDR1 is WSHSY and CDR2 is SAAADI. The CDR3 sequence: CASSSRGNRAFF. The CDR3 DNA follows: TGCGCCAGCAGTTCTAGGGGTAATCGAGCTTTCTTT.

V and J are TRBV4-1 and TRBJ2-1; 8 nucleotides agree with TRBD2. This CDR3 comprises 15 residues. V was clipped by 1 base and J by 5 bases; unmatched bases: 4. Germline V gene data show CDR1 as MGHRA and CDR2 as YSYEKL. The CDR3 coding sequence is TGCGCCAGCAGCCAAGCTCCGCGGGGGGACAATGAGCAGTTCTTC. This gives the protein CASSQAPRGDNEQFF.

Comment on this clone: This specimen includes other DNA sequences encoding the same CDR3. V usage is TRBV5-1 and J usage is TRBJ1-1, with D unclear. The CDR3 covers 14 residues. The V gene's germline CDR1 is SGHRS and CDR2 YFSETQ. V shed 0 bases and J shed 4 bases, with 10 bases lying between them. Here the CDR3 DNA reads TGCGCCAGCAGCTTGGTTGGCCGGGGCACTGAAGCTTTCTTT. Protein product: CASSLVGRGTEAFF.

The J gene is TRBJ2-5, the V gene TRBV10-3, with D possibly being TRBD2 (5 bases). The V and J ends lost 5 bases and 0 bases respectively, with 13 bases between them. The germline V gene has CDR1 ENHRY and CDR2 SYGVKD. The CDR3 covers 15 residues. CDR3 DNA: TGTGCCATCAGTCGGCTAGCAAAGTACCAAGAGACCCAGTACTTC. Protein product: CAISRLAKYQETQYF.

The rearrangement links TRBV5-4 to TRBJ1-4, with D perhaps matching TRBD1 (6 bases). The CDR3 covers 13 residues. Trimming removed 2 bases from V and 8 bases from J, with 10 bases in between. Germline-derived CDR1 and CDR2 are SGHNT and YYREEE (reference sequence). CDR3 nucleotide sequence: TGTGCCAGCAGCTTAGAAAGGGGGGAAAAACTGTTTTTT. It is translated as CASSLERGEKLFF.

The rearrangement joins TRBV19 to TRBJ2-6; 9 bases map to TRBD1. V was clipped by 7 bases and J by 1 base; unmatched bases: 11. Per germline, CDR1 LNHDA and CDR2 SQIVND (reference sequence). The CDR3 covers 18 residues. The CDR3 reads CASIMTGGVPSGANVLTF. In DNA form, the CDR3 reads TGTGCCAGTATTATGACAGGGGGGGTTCCATCTGGGGCCAACGTCCTGACTTTC.

This chain links TRBV15 with TRBJ1-5, with D possibly matching TRBD1 (5 bases). V dropped 6 bases and J dropped 3 bases, with 18 bases sitting between them. CDR3 size: 16 residues. Germline CDR1 LNHNV, CDR2 YYDKDF (reference sequence). The DNA of the CDR3 is TGTGCCACCAGAGGGGAGGAGAATTCCCCCAATCAGCCCCAGCATTTT. Encoded protein: CATRGEENSPNQPQHF.

The sample holds one count of this clone. The CDR3, as DNA: TGTGCCTGGAGTGTTAAGCGGGGGGTCCGCACAGATACGCAGTATTTT. Translated: CAWSVKRGVRTDTQYF. This rearrangement joins TRBV30 to TRBJ2-3; 9 nucleotides align to TRBD2. V trimming: 0 bases; J trimming: 1 base; junction bases outside the gene matches: 5. The CDR3 spans 16 residues. In germline, CDR1 is GTSNPN, CDR2 SVGIG (reference sequence).

The V call is TRBV2, the J call TRBJ2-1; 11 positions match TRBD2. V shed 3 bases and J 2 bases; nucleotides not matched to a gene: 6. The CDR3 covers 17 residues. Looked up from germline, CDR1 is SNHLY and CDR2 is FYNNEI. In DNA, the CDR3 is TGTGCCAGCAGTGATGCCGGGACTAGCGGTGCCTACAATGAGCAGTTCTTC. Protein product: CASSDAGTSGAYNEQFF.

The rearrangement joins TRBV6-2 or TRBV6-3 to TRBJ1-2; TRBD1 matches at 11 bases. V was pared by 2 bases and J by 6 bases, with 2 bases of the junction left unmatched. From germline, CDR1 is MNHEY and CDR2 SVGEGT. The CDR3 runs to 14 residues. In DNA, the CDR3 is TGTGCCAGCAGTTACCGGACAGGGGGCAATGGCTACACCTTC. Its translation: CASSYRTGGNGYTF.

The rearrangement joins TRBV10-3 to TRBJ1-3; D is ambiguous. Per germline, CDR1 ENHRY and CDR2 SYGVKD. The CDR3 spans 13 residues. V gave up 6 bases and J gave up 8 bases, with 14 bases separating them. The CDR3 nucleotides are TGTGCCATCAGCCCCACAACTCGGGACACCATATATTTT. Its protein is CAISPTTRDTIYF.

This chain links TRBV9 with TRBJ1-6, with TRBD1 identical over 7 bases. V gave up 4 bases and J gave up 4 bases; unmatched junction bases: 11. The germline CDR1 and CDR2 sequences are SGDLS and YYNGEE. The CDR3 sequence is 17 residues long. The CDR3 region is CASSPGPNRGYNSPLHF. DNA of the CDR3: TGTGCCAGCAGCCCGGGCCCCAACAGGGGTTATAATTCACCCCTCCACTTT.

V is TRBV12-3 or TRBV12-4 and J is TRBJ1-1; D is possibly TRBD1 (5 bases). The CDR3 consists of 13 residues. The ends were cut back, 5 bases at V and 6 bases at J, with 13 bases in the middle. CDR3 coding DNA: TGTGCCAGCAGTCCCGGGCAAGGGGCTGAAGCTTTCTTT. Encoded protein: CASSPGQGAEAFF.

The genes are TRBV9 and TRBJ1-1; TRBD1 matches 7 bases. In germline, CDR1 is SGDLS, CDR2 YYNGEE. The V gene end was trimmed by 3 bases and the J gene end by 0 bases; junction bases not matched to a gene: 5. The CDR3 length is 15 residues. DNA of the CDR3: TGTGCCAGCAGCGCCCGACAGGGCATGAACACTGAAGCTTTCTTT. It encodes CASSARQGMNTEAFF.